This T cell receptor (beta chain) was found in a study of shared clonotypes between healthy human individuals. Broader study findings: Naive CD4 clonotype sharing across a handful of donors was approximately 5.2%. A reduction in generation probabilities was seen for non-shared clonotypes relative to those shared by all four donors. The study sampled only blood, and tissue repertoires likely differ.

Original methodology: ImmunoSEQ junction-only sequences lacked quality scores, so their filtering differed. Sequencing used immunoSEQ multiplex PCR; TCRdb keeps in-frame clones, though not all of them. V, J and clone size derive from that table, while D and trimming were established from the DNA sequence. The sample gives more than 2,000,000 clones, over 90% of which show up once; about 0.37% is in the top ten. Points on this clone: Its antigen is unknown.

V lost 3 bases to trimming and J lost 2 bases; unmatched junction nucleotides: 17. The CDR3 loop spans 20 amino acids. The germline CDR1 and CDR2 sequences are MGHRA and YSYEKL. The chain links TRBV4-1 to TRBJ2-1; TRBD2 matches 9 bases. The clonotype comes from a man between 18 and 35 years old in good health. Some clones in this sample may be carry-over from other donors' samples. The specimen sequenced was naive CD4+ T cells from PBMCs. Documented subset: CD45RA+ positively selected. Written as DNA, the CDR3 is TGCGCCAGCAGCCATGACTCTCTTGCGGGAGGGGGGGTCCCCTACAATGAGCAGTTCTTC. Translated, it gives CASSHDSLAGGGVPYNEQFF.